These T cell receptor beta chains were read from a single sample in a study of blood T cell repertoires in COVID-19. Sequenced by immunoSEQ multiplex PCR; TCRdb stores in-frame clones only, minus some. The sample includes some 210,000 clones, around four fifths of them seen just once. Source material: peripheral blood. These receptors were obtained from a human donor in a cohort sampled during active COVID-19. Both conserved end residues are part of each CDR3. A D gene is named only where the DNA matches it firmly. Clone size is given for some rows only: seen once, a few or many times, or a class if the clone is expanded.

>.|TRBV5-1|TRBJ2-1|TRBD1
TGCGCCAGCAGCTTTGAATCTTCGACAGGGGGCAATGAGCAGTTCTTC
CASSFESSTGGNEQFF
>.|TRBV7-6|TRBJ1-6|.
TGTGCCAGCAGCAATCAAGTCGGGGACTTGAATTCACCCCTCCACTTT
CASSNQVGDLNSPLHF
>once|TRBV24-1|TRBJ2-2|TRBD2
TGTGCCACCAGAGGGACCGGGACTAGGGACACCGGGGAGCTGTTTTTT
CATRGTGTRDTGELFF
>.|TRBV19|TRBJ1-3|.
TGTGCCAGTAGTATCGTGCAGACAGAACGAAACACCATATATTTT
CASSIVQTERNTIYF
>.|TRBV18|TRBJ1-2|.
TGTGCCAGCTCACCAGATACAGGGAATGGCTACACCTTC
CASSPDTGNGYTF
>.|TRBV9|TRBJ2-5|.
TGTGCCAGCAGCGTAGACTCGGAAGCGGTCCCGTGGGAGACCCAGTACTTC
CASSVDSEAVPWETQYF
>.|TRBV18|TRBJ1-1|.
TGTGCCAGCTCTCCCGACAGACACACTGAAGCTTTCTTT
CASSPDRHTEAFF
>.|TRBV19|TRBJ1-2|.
TGTGCCAGTAGTCGCGCGGGAGTCTATGGCTACACTTTC
CASSRAGVYGYTF
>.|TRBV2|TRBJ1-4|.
TGTGCCAGCAGTGTAATGCGACCGGTCACGGGAGAAAAACTGTTTTTT
CASSVMRPVTGEKLFF
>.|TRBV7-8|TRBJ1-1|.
TGTGCCAGCAGATCACCGGGGGGGTTGGGCACTGAAGCTTTCTTT
CASRSPGGLGTEAFF
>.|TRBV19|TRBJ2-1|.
TGTGCCAGTTCCCGGGACTCCTCCTACAATGAGCAGTTCTTC
CASSRDSSYNEQFF
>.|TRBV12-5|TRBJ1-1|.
TGTGCTAGTGGTTTGGATTCCGTCGCTGAAGCTTTCTTT
CASGLDSVAEAFF
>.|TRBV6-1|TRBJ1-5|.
TGTGCCAGCAGTGATTCCTGGGGAGATCAGCCCCAGCATTTT
CASSDSWGDQPQHF
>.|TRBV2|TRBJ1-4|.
TGTGCCAGCAGCCCAGGAAATCAGGCTGGAGGAAAACTGTTTTTT
CASSPGNQAGGKLFF
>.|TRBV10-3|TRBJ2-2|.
TGTGCCATCACCGACAGCCAGAACACCGGGGAGCTGTTTTTT
CAITDSQNTGELFF
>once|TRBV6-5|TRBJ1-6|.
TGTGCCACCAGGGACACCCTTAATTCACCCCTCCACTTT
CATRDTLNSPLHF
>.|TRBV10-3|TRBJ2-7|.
TGTGCCACTGGAGTGCAAAGCTCCTACGAGCAGTACTTC
CATGVQSSYEQYF
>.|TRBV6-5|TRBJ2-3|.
TGTGCCAGCAGTCCAGGAGCACAGGGTACGCAGTATTTT
CASSPGAQGTQYF
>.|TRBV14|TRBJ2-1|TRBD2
TGTGCCAGCAGCCATTTGACTAGCGAGTACAATGAGCAGTTCTTC
CASSHLTSEYNEQFF
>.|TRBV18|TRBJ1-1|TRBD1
TGTGCCAGCTCACCGGACAGGGTTCAGGGTGAAGCTTTCTTT
CASSPDRVQGEAFF
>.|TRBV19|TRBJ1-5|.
TGTGCCAGTAGTACGTCGTTCCGACAGCGAGTGGAGCCCCAGCATTTT
CASSTSFRQRVEPQHF
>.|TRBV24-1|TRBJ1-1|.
TGTGCCACCAGTGATTTAAGGAGACCCATGAACACTGAAGCTTTCTTT
CATSDLRRPMNTEAFF
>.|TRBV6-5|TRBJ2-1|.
TGTGCCAGCAGTTACTCGATAGGCGGGGAGCAGTTCTTC
CASSYSIGGEQFF
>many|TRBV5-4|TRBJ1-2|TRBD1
TGTGCCAGCAGCCTCGGCCAGGGGGCGGACTATGGCTACACCTTC
CASSLGQGADYGYTF
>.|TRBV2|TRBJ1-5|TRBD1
TGTGCCAGCGGTCAGGACAGGTGGGGCAATCAGCCCCAGCATTTT
CASGQDRWGNQPQHF
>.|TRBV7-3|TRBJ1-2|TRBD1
TGTGCCAGCAAAAAATCGGGGACAGACTATGGCTACACCTTC
CASKKSGTDYGYTF
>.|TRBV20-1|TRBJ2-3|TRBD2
TGCAGTGCTAGTTCGGGGGGAACGCGCACAGATACGCAGTATTTT
CSASSGGTRTDTQYF
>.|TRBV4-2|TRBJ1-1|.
TGTGCCAGCAGCCAAGCCCGGGTTCCTGAAGCTTTCTTT
CASSQARVPEAFF
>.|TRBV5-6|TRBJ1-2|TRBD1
TGTGCCAGCAGCCTGGGGGACAGGCGCCCTAACTATGGCTACACCTTC
CASSLGDRRPNYGYTF
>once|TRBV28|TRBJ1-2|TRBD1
TGTGCCAGCAGCGCTCCGGGACAGGGAAACTATGGCTACACCTTC
CASSAPGQGNYGYTF
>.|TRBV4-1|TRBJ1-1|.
TGCGCCAGCAGGCGAGGGCTGAACACTGAAGCTTTCTTT
CASRRGLNTEAFF
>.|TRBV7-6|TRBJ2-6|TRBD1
TGTGCCAGCAGCGCCCGTCCGGGACAGGGGATCTCTGGGGCCAACGTCCTGACTTTC
CASSARPGQGISGANVLTF
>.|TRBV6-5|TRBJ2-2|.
TGTGCCAGCAGTCCCCAGGGTGGGAACACCGGGGAGCTGTTTTTT
CASSPQGGNTGELFF
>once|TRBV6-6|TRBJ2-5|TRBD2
TGTGCCAGCAGTCCCAAGGGACTAGCGTACAAATCTTATGAGACCCAGTACTTC
CASSPKGLAYKSYETQYF
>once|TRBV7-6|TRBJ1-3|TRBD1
TGTGCCAGCAGCATAGAGGGACAGCCCGGAAACACCATATATTTT
CASSIEGQPGNTIYF
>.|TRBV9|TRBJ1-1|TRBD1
TGTGCCAGCAGCGAGAGACAGGGGAACACTGAAGCTTTCTTT
CASSERQGNTEAFF
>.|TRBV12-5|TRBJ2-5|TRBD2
TGTGCTAGTGGAATGGCGGCTCCCGGGGGGGAGACCCAGTACTTC
CASGMAAPGGETQYF
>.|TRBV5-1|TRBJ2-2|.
TGCGCCAGCAGTCCCTACAGATTCGCGAACACCGGGGAGCTGTTTTTT
CASSPYRFANTGELFF
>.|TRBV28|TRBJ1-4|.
TGTGCCAGCAGTCCCTATGTGGAAAAACTGTTTTTT
CASSPYVEKLFF
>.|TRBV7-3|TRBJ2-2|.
TGTGCCAGCAGCGATCGGACAAGCAACACCGGGGAGCTGTTTTTT
CASSDRTSNTGELFF
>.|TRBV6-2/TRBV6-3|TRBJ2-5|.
TGTGCCAGCAGGTACGTTGGCGGAAGCCCTCAAGAGACCCAGTACTTC
CASRYVGGSPQETQYF
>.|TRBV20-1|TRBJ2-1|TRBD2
TGCAGTGCTAGCACGGGGGGTGAGCAGTTCTTC
CSASTGGEQFF
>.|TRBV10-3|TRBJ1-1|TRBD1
TGTGCCATCAGACAGGGGGGGGGCACTGAAGCTTTCTTT
CAIRQGGGTEAFF
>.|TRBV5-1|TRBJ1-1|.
TGCGCCAGCAGCTCGGAGATCAGGGGCGGCACTGAAGCTTTCTTT
CASSSEIRGGTEAFF
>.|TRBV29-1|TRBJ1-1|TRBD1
TGCAGCGTCCCGACAGGGTGGGACACTGAAGCTTTCTTT
CSVPTGWDTEAFF
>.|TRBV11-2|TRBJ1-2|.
TGTGCCAGCAGCACGGGTTTCTATGGCTACACCTTC
CASSTGFYGYTF
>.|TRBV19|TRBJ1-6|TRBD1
TGTGCCAGTAGTATCATTCTAACGACAGGGCGATCACCCCTCCACTTT
CASSIILTTGRSPLHF
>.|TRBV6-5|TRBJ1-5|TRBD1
TGTGCCAGCAGACCAGGGGGCTTGAGTCAGCCCCAGCATTTT
CASRPGGLSQPQHF
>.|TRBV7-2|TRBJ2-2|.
TGTGCCAGCAGCTTAGCGCCAGCTAGTAACACCGGGGAGCTGTTTTTT
CASSLAPASNTGELFF
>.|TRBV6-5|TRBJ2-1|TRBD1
TGTGCCAGCAGTCAACAGGGGGTCGATGAGCAGTTCTTC
CASSQQGVDEQFF
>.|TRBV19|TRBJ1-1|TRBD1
TGTGCCAGTAATCCTACAGGGGGCGGCTGGCTAGGCACTGAAGCTTTCTTT
CASNPTGGGWLGTEAFF
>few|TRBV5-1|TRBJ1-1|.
TGCGCCAGCAGCTCCCGGCCTGACATGGCCACTGAAGCTTTCTTT
CASSSRPDMATEAFF
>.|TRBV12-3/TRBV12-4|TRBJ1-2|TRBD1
TGTGCCAGCAACAGGGGGCGGCTCTATGGCTACACCTTC
CASNRGRLYGYTF
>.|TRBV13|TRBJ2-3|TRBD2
TGTGCCAGCAGCTTCACTAGCGGGGGCCCCAGGGGAGATACGCAGTATTTT
CASSFTSGGPRGDTQYF
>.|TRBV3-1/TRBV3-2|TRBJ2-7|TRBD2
TGTGCCAGCAGTCTCACTAGCGGCAGCTCCTACGAGCAGTACTTC
CASSLTSGSSYEQYF
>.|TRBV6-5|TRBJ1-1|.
TGTGCCAGCAGGTTAGGGGTCACGGTTGAAGCTTTCTTT
CASRLGVTVEAFF
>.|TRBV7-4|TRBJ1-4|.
TGTGCCAGCAGCTTAGGTGTCCCGGGGGCGGGAGGTGCAACTAATGAAAAACTGTTTTTT
CASSLGVPGAGGATNEKLFF